These T cell receptor beta chains were read from a single sample in a study of beta chain features in type 1 diabetes. Assay used: immunoSEQ multiplex PCR; TCRdb lists only in-frame clones, some missing. Of 95,000 to 150,000 clones detected, around 15% appear once; the ten largest clones hold approximately 2.3%. Sequenced material: central memory CD4+ T cells from blood. These TCRs come from a man aged 30 to 45 with type 1 diabetes. Each CDR3 is given with its conserved first and last residue.

j_gene | v_gene | CDR3aa
TRBJ2-7 | TRBV27 | CASRAPGQGTHEQYF
TRBJ1-6 | TRBV7-2 | CASSLGTPGQGDSPLHF
TRBJ2-7 | TRBV2 | CASLFDSYEQYF
TRBJ1-6 | TRBV5-1 | CASSLGDSYNSPLHF
TRBJ2-3 | TRBV5-5 | CASSLVGGGAETDTQYF
TRBJ2-7 | TRBV29-1 | CSVEVRAGNEQYF
TRBJ2-2 | TRBV4-3 | CASSPYNTGELFF
TRBJ1-6 | TRBV7-8 | CASSFQGGNSPLHF
TRBJ2-1 | TRBV13 | CASSLVVGTGVENEQFF
TRBJ2-4 | TRBV30 | CAWTSGGHIQYF
TRBJ2-7 | TRBV10-2 | CASSEGGSSSYEQYF
TRBJ2-1 | TRBV9 | CASSPRTGSYNEQFF
TRBJ1-3 | TRBV4-2 | CASSQAFGTTTGNTIYF
TRBJ2-5 | TRBV7-2 | CASSPRLAAGETQYF
TRBJ2-5 | TRBV6-1 | CASSSEGSYQETQYF
TRBJ1-2 | TRBV25-1 | CASSEWDLYGYTF
TRBJ2-3 | TRBV27 | CASSTTYGGGFTDTQYF
TRBJ2-1 | TRBV25-1 | CASSDRRGGSSYNEQFF
TRBJ1-4 | TRBV7-9 | CASSLDTGAHEKLFF
TRBJ2-1 | TRBV5-1 | CASSPKVAGTEQFF
TRBJ2-5 | TRBV29-1 | CSVAGSHQETQYF
TRBJ2-4 | TRBV5-1 | CASSGGQYANIQYF
TRBJ2-5 | TRBV29-1 | CSVGSGSQETQYF
TRBJ1-2 | TRBV29-1 | CSGIYAGGEHGYTF
TRBJ2-7 | TRBV10-3 | CAITTRGLGEQYF
TRBJ2-5 | TRBV2 | CASSEAQGVQETQYF
TRBJ2-3 | TRBV27 | CASSLANSLHTQYF
TRBJ1-1 | TRBV18 | CASSPGRDTEAFF
TRBJ2-3 | TRBV2 | CASSGDNPDTQYF
TRBJ2-5 | TRBV5-1 | CASSSIDRVQETQYF
TRBJ1-6 | TRBV2 | CASRRSGDSPLHF
TRBJ2-3 | TRBV13 | CASSQQGPDTQYF
TRBJ2-7 | TRBV7-2 | CASSSQGDEQYF
TRBJ1-2 | TRBV7-9 | CASEEGDYGYTF
TRBJ2-2 | TRBV30 | CAWRPGQGRNTGELFF
TRBJ2-7 | TRBV10-1 | CASSESAAAPYEQYF
TRBJ2-7 | TRBV28 | CASTSGNKDEQYF
TRBJ2-1 | TRBV6-1 | CASIAGSSYNEQFF
TRBJ2-3 | TRBV7-6 | CASLGQGTDTQYF
TRBJ1-1 | TRBV10-3 | CAISVRGSTEAFF
TRBJ2-3 | TRBV5-1 | CASSLTLRPGTDTQYF
TRBJ1-6 | TRBV28 | CASSWGETYNSPLHF
TRBJ1-1 | TRBV9 | CASSPRGTEAFF
TRBJ1-5 | TRBV7-2 | CASSTGGNQPQHF
TRBJ2-1 | TRBV30 | CAWSRRGEQFF
TRBJ1-5 | TRBV5-6 | CASSSRDSHNQPQHF
TRBJ1-2 | TRBV5-1 | CASSTDSSTYGYTF
TRBJ2-1 | TRBV29-1 | CSVEMDLRGFWYNEQFF
TRBJ1-4 | TRBV9 | CASSVGPTGDEKLFF
TRBJ2-5 | TRBV5-8 | CASSQDKQETQYF
TRBJ2-5 | TRBV30 | CAWSIEETQYF
TRBJ1-5 | TRBV20-1 | CSARDRHQHF
TRBJ2-1 | TRBV5-1 | CASSLVVGGNEQFF
TRBJ2-3 | TRBV6-5 | CASSYAGAGSTDTQYF
TRBJ1-2 | TRBV29-1 | CSVGLRQVNYGYTF
TRBJ2-5 | TRBV7-9 | CASSFYRGEQETQYF
TRBJ2-1 | TRBV4-3 | CASSHNPGGAISNEQFF
TRBJ2-5 | TRBV5-1 | CASSFSGPQQETQYF